These 11 T cell receptor beta chains originate from one sample sequenced in a study of shared clonotypes between healthy human individuals. Using immunoSEQ multiplex PCR, the repertoire was profiled, and TCRdb retains in-frame clones only, with some absent. The table includes approximately 1.5 million clones, 98% detected once. The sample consisted of naive CD4+ T cells sorted from blood. The subset here: CD45RA+ positively selected. These receptors originate from a man in his thirties or forties in good health.

This chain links TRBV7-6 with TRBJ2-3; unclear D gene. The CDR3 covers 14 residues. V lost 5 bases to trimming and J lost 6 bases, with 15 bases between them. The germline V gene has CDR1 SGHVS and CDR2 FNYEAQ. CDR3 loop: CASSPNRGPDTQYF. The CDR3 DNA reads as TGTGCCAGCAGCCCAAACCGAGGCCCTGATACGCAGTATTTT.

This sequence joins TRBV5-1 and TRBJ2-7, with TRBD2 matching over 7 bases. The J segment lost 7 bases and the V segment lost 0 bases, leaving 10 bases of the junction unmatched. This CDR3 is built from 15 residues. Germline assignment: CDR1 SGHRS and CDR2 YFSETQ. The CDR3 sequence is CASSLGHWTSKEQYF. The CDR3 region has the DNA TGCGCCAGCAGCTTGGGTCATTGGACTAGTAAGGAGCAGTACTTC.

The chain links TRBV25-1 to TRBJ2-3, with a weak D call TRBD2 (5 bases). Per the germline V gene, CDR1 is MGHDK and CDR2 is SYGVNS. The CDR3 has 16 amino acids. V was clipped by 2 bases and J by 0 bases, with 12 bases between them. CDR3 sequence: CASSEVGRVSTDTQYF. CDR3 sequence (DNA): TGTGCCAGCAGTGAAGTTGGGCGGGTTAGCACAGATACGCAGTATTTT.

With respect to this clone: The sample carries other DNA sequences with the same CDR3. The V gene is TRBV27, the J gene TRBJ2-7; the match to TRBD1 covers 10 bases. The CDR3 runs to 15 residues. Germline assignment: CDR1 MNHEY and CDR2 SMNVEV (reference sequence). The J segment lost 2 bases and the V segment lost 5 bases, leaving 6 bases of the junction unmatched. CDR3 protein: CASSLRDRGPYEQYF. In nucleotides, the CDR3 is TGTGCCAGCAGTCTCCGGGACAGGGGACCCTACGAGCAGTACTTC.

CDR3 in amino acids: CASSVNSGTGNEQFF. CDR3 DNA sequence: TGTGCCAGCAGCGTGAACAGCGGGACAGGCAATGAGCAGTTCTTC. The V call is TRBV9, the J call TRBJ2-1, with D possibly TRBD1 on 8 matching bases. Deletions cut 2 bases from V and 6 bases from J, with 15 bases between. In germline, CDR1 is SGDLS, CDR2 YYNGEE. This CDR3 comprises 15 residues.

The genes are TRBV10-3 and TRBJ1-2; unclear D gene. Germline V gene lookup returns CDR1 ENHRY and CDR2 SYGVKD. The CDR3 totals 15 residues. V was shortened by 4 bases and J by 4 bases, with 16 bases between the two germline ends. CDR3: CAISAGGPAIYGYTF. The CDR3 nucleotides read TGTGCCATCAGTGCGGGCGGACCGGCTATCTATGGCTACACCTTC.

The chain joins TRBV4-3 to TRBJ1-2; weak D call: TRBD1 (6 bases). CDR1 LGHNA and CDR2 YSLEER come from the germline V gene. With 0 bases removed from V and 6 bases from J, the gap between germline ends came to 14 bases. This CDR3 region has 15 residues. The CDR3 region is CASSQERGEVNGYTF. The CDR3 DNA is TGCGCCAGCAGCCAAGAGAGGGGGGAAGTTAATGGCTACACCTTC.

The CDR3 is CASSTSKWGHTEAFF. The CDR3 nucleotides are TGTGCCAGCAGCACTTCTAAATGGGGACACACTGAAGCTTTCTTT. The chain is built from TRBV5-4 and TRBJ1-1; a weak D match, TRBD1 (5 bases). Per germline, CDR1 SGHNT and CDR2 YYREEE (reference sequence). The CDR3 totals 15 residues. V dropped 4 bases and J dropped 3 bases, with 16 bases sitting between them.

The rearrangement joins TRBV19 to TRBJ2-5; TRBD1 aligns across 8 bases. Germline CDR1 is LNHDA and CDR2 is SQIVND (reference sequence). V was pared by 10 bases and J by 3 bases, with 7 bases of the junction left unmatched. This CDR3 has 13 amino acids. DNA for the CDR3: TGTGCCACCCAGGGGGCGCGTAAAGAGACCCAGTACTTC. It encodes CATQGARKETQYF.

This sequence joins TRBV19 and TRBJ1-1; D may be TRBD1 (5 bases). Trimming removed 4 bases from V and 0 bases from J, with 15 bases in between. The CDR3 loop spans 16 amino acids. Germline lookup yields CDR1 LNHDA and CDR2 SQIVND (reference sequence). The CDR3 nucleotides read TGTGCCAGTAGTACACGACAGAGCCTAATGAACACTGAAGCTTTCTTT. It translates to CASSTRQSLMNTEAFF.

This chain links TRBV25-1 with TRBJ2-7; TRBD2 might be the D (6 bases). Deletions cut 4 bases from V and 2 bases from J, with 18 bases between. This CDR3 has 16 amino acids. CDR1 and CDR2 (germline): MGHDK, SYGVNS. Written as DNA, the CDR3 is TGTGCCAGCAGTGCCACTCGACTAGGCTTCACCTACGAGCAGTACTTC. Its translation is CASSATRLGFTYEQYF.